This passage covers 16 T cell receptor beta chains from one sample sequenced in a study of blood T cells in healthy people across ages. PCR was performed a second time for about 7 to 12 cycles using a sample-barcoded 5' primer and a J-beta primer mix. TCRdb analysed the 5' RACE reads with MiXCR anew, one entry per CDR3 protein. The profile covers over 600,000 distinct CDR3 sequences, with roughly 41% appearing a single time and 30% taken by the ten largest. Sequences were obtained from blood. The receptor source for this set is an older man in good health.

This clonotype was observed a handful of times. The J gene is TRBJ2-3, the V gene TRBV20-1, with D possibly being TRBD1 (6 bases). Per the germline V gene, CDR1 is DFQATT and CDR2 is SNEGSKA (reference sequence). This CDR3 comprises 14 residues. Trimming cost V 3 bases and J 5 bases, with 15 bases left between them. This CDR3 is CSASPGLGGDTQYF. The CDR3 DNA is TGCAGTGCTAGTCCAGGATTAGGGGGAGATACGCAGTATTTT.

The chain combines TRBV6-2 or TRBV6-3 with TRBJ2-1; the D gene is possibly TRBD2 (6 bases). The V gene's germline CDR1 is MNHEY and CDR2 SVGEGT. This CDR3 spans 14 amino acids. Trimming shortened V by 5 bases and J by 1 base, and 9 bases separated the two germline ends. In DNA form, the CDR3 reads TGTGCCAGCAGTATCGGGAGATCCTACAATGAGCAGTTCTTC. Translated, it gives CASSIGRSYNEQFF.

The genes are TRBV21-1 and TRBJ2-2. TRBV21-1 is listed as a pseudogene. The CDR3 has 20 residues. The CDR3 here is CASSNRSLRHSGPHSGELFF. CDR3 nucleotides: TGTGCCAGCAGCAACAGAAGCCTCAGACATTCTGGTCCACACTCCGGGGAGCTGTTTTTT.

The CDR3 DNA reads as TGCGCCAGCAGCCATTCGACAGGGCTCAATGAGCAGTTCTTC. It specifies CASSHSTGLNEQFF. The rearrangement uses TRBV4-3 and TRBJ2-1; TRBD1 matches 7 bases. The CDR3 consists of 14 residues. Germline CDR1 LGHNA, CDR2 YSLEER. V shed 3 bases, J shed 6 bases, and the junction held 5 bases outside the gene matches.

V gene TRBV11-2 combines with J gene TRBJ2-1; TRBD1 aligns across 8 bases. CDR1 SGHAT and CDR2 FQNNGV come from the germline V gene. CDR3 length: 15 amino acids. The trim removed 1 base at V and 7 bases at J, leaving 6 bases unmatched. The CDR3 bases are TGTGCCAGCAGCTTAGTATCAGGGGGCCTGAATGAGCAGTTCTTC. Translating gives CASSLVSGGLNEQFF. Full variable domain (remainder filled in from reference TRBV11-2 and TRBJ2-1): EAGVAQSPRYKIIEKRQSVAFWCNPISGHATLYWYQQILGQGPKLLIQFQNNGVVDDSQLPKDRFSAERLKGVDSTLKIQPAKLEDSAVYLCASSLVSGGLNEQFFGPGTRLTVL.

V is TRBV6-6 and J is TRBJ2-1, with 9 nucleotides matching TRBD2. Germline V gene data show CDR1 as MNHNY and CDR2 as SVGAGI (reference sequence). The junction had 6 bases not matched to a gene; V was cut back by 4 bases and J by 2 bases. The CDR3 contains 16 residues. The CDR3 sequence is CASSSGLASPYNEQFF. The CDR3 DNA reads as TGTGCCAGCAGTTCCGGACTAGCGAGCCCCTACAATGAGCAGTTCTTC.

This clonotype showed up just once. This rearrangement joins TRBV28 to TRBJ2-1, with TRBD2 matching 13 bases. V was clipped by 5 bases and J by 6 bases; unmatched bases: 7. Germline V gene lookup returns CDR1 MDHEN and CDR2 SYDVKM. CDR3 length: 16 residues. The CDR3 protein is CASSGTSGIVSNEQFF. The CDR3 nucleotides are TGTGCCAGCAGTGGGACTAGCGGGATCGTTAGCAATGAGCAGTTCTTC. Full variable domain (remainder filled in from reference TRBV28 and TRBJ2-1): DVKVTQSSRYLVKRTGEKVFLECVQDMDHENMFWYRQDPGLGLRLIYFSYDVKMKEKGDIPEGYSVSREKKERFSLILESASTNQTSMYLCASSGTSGIVSNEQFFGPGTRLTVL.

The chain joins TRBV12-3 or TRBV12-4 to TRBJ2-4, with D uncertain. The CDR3 is 13 residues long. V shed 6 bases and J shed 0 bases, with 6 bases lying between them. The CDR3, as DNA: TGTGCCAGCAGCCAAGTAGCCAAAAACATTCAGTACTTC. It translates to CASSQVAKNIQYF.

The chain has TRBV20-1 and TRBJ2-1, with 10 bases identical to TRBD2. The CDR3 length is 16 residues. CDR1 DFQATT and CDR2 SNEGSKA come from the germline V gene (reference sequence). Germline trimming cut 1 base from V and 2 bases from J; bases unmatched to any gene: 5. The CDR3 loop reads CSARVPAGGTYNEQFF. CDR3 in DNA: TGCAGTGCTAGAGTACCAGCGGGAGGGACCTACAATGAGCAGTTCTTC.

V usage is TRBV3-1 and J usage is TRBJ1-6, with D uncertain. Germline CDR1 reads LGHDT; CDR2 reads YNNKEL (reference sequence). With 1 base removed from V and 9 bases from J, the gap between germline ends came to 10 bases. The CDR3 loop spans 14 amino acids. The CDR3 loop is CASSQAPFSSPLHF. In DNA, the CDR3 is TGTGCCAGCAGCCAAGCCCCTTTCAGTTCACCCCTCCACTTT. The full variable domain, rest sourced from reference TRBV3-1 and TRBJ1-6, is DTAVSQTPKYLVTQMGNDKSIKCEQNLGHDTMYWYKQDSKKFLKIMFSYNNKELIINETVPNRFSPKSPDKAHLNLHINSLELGDSAVYFCASSQAPFSSPLHFGNGTRLTVT.

This clonotype was counted only a few times. The chain has TRBV30 and TRBJ2-1; D not resolved. Germline V CDR1 and CDR2: GTSNPN, SVGIG (reference sequence). The CDR3 length is 12 residues. The germline V and J ends were trimmed by 4 bases and 4 bases, with 8 bases remaining between them. The CDR3 region has the DNA TGTGCCTGGAACGACAAGTACAATGAGCAGTTCTTC. Its translation is CAWNDKYNEQFF.

The CDR3 loop is CASSQTPTSLSTDTQYF. CDR3 DNA: TGCGCCAGCAGCCAAACCCCGACTAGCCTTAGCACAGATACGCAGTATTTT. The chain links TRBV4-1 to TRBJ2-3, with 7 bases fitting TRBD2. Germline assignment: CDR1 MGHRA and CDR2 YSYEKL. The CDR3 runs to 17 residues. With 2 bases clipped from V and 0 bases from J, the junction kept 8 bases outside the gene matches.

This chain links TRBV7-2 with TRBJ2-7; 10 bases are shared with TRBD2. Germline lookup yields CDR1 SGHTA and CDR2 FQGNSA. Trimming took 6 bases from V and 2 from J; bases not matched to a gene: 4. The CDR3 consists of 14 residues. The CDR3 nucleotides are TGTGCCAGCAGTCATACTAGCGGGACCTACGAGCAGTACTTC. It codes for CASSHTSGTYEQYF.

The genes are TRBV20-1 and TRBJ2-7; TRBD2 agrees at 8 bases. CDR3 length: 15 amino acids. CDR1 and CDR2 (germline): DFQATT, SNEGSKA (reference sequence). After removal of 1 base from V and 1 base from J, the junction contained 6 bases not matched to a gene. CDR3 nucleotides: TGCAGTGCTAGAGGGGCCAGCGGGAGATCCTACGAGCAGTACTTC. Its protein product is CSARGASGRSYEQYF.

The chain couples TRBV7-9 to TRBJ2-2, with D unresolved. CDR3 length: 14 amino acids. Trimming left V 3 bases short and J 5 bases short, with 10 bases between. CDR1 is SEHNR and CDR2 is FQNEAQ in the germline V gene (reference sequence). CDR3 residues: CASSFEPWTGELFF. The CDR3 DNA reads as TGTGCCAGCAGCTTCGAACCTTGGACCGGGGAGCTGTTTTTT.

This clonotype was recorded a few times. V is TRBV20-1 and J is TRBJ2-7; TRBD2 matches 10 bases. Looked up from germline, CDR1 is DFQATT and CDR2 is SNEGSKA (reference sequence). The CDR3 totals 16 residues. The V gene end was trimmed by 2 bases and the J gene end by 0 bases; junction bases not matched to a gene: 7. The CDR3 region is CSARYPPSGGSYEQYF. CDR3 DNA sequence: TGCAGTGCTAGATACCCTCCTAGCGGGGGCTCCTACGAGCAGTACTTC.